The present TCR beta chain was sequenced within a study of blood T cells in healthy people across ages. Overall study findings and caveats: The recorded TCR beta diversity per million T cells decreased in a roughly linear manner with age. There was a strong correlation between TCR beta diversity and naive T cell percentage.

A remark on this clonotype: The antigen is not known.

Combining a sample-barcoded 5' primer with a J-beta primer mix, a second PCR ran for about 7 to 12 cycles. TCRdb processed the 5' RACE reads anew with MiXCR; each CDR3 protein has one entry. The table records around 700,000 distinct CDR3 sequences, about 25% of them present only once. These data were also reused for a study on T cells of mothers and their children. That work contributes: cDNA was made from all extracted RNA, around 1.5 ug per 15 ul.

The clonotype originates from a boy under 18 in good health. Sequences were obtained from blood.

The CDR3 region has the DNA TGCAGCGTTGACAGGACAGCTAAAATGAACACTGAAGCTTTCTTT. This translates into CSVDRTAKMNTEAFF. The chain uses TRBV29-1 and TRBJ1-1; TRBD1 is a possible D gene (6 bases). The ends were cut back, 3 bases at V and 0 bases at J, with 14 bases in the middle. CDR3 length equals 15 residues. Germline loops: CDR1 SQVTM, CDR2 ANQGSEA.